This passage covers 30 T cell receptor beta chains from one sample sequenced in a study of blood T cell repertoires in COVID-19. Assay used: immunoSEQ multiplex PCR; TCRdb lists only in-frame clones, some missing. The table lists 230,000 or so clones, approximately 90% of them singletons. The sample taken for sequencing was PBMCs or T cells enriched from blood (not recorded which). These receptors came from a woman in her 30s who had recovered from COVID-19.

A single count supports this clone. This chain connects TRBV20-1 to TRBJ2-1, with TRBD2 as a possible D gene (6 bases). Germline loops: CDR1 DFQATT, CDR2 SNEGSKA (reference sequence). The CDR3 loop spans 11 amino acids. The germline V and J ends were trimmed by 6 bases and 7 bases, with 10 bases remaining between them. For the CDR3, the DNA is TGCAGTGCCAGACTAGTGAATGAGCAGTTCTTC. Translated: CSARLVNEQFF.

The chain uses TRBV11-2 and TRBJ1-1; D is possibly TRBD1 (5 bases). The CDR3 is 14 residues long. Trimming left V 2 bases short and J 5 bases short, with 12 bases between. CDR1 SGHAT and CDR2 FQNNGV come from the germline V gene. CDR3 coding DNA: TGTGCCAGCAGCTTACGGGGGGAGAGGACTGAAGCTTTCTTT. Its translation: CASSLRGERTEAFF. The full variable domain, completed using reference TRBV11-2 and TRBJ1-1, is EAGVAQSPRYKIIEKRQSVAFWCNPISGHATLYWYQQILGQGPKLLIQFQNNGVVDDSQLPKDRFSAERLKGVDSTLKIQPAKLEDSAVYLCASSLRGERTEAFFGQGTRLTVV.

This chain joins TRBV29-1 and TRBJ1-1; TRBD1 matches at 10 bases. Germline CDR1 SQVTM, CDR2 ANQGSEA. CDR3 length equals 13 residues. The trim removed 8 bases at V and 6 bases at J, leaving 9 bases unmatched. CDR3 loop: CSHGGQGPSEAFF. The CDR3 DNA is TGCAGCCACGGGGGACAGGGGCCCTCTGAAGCTTTCTTT.

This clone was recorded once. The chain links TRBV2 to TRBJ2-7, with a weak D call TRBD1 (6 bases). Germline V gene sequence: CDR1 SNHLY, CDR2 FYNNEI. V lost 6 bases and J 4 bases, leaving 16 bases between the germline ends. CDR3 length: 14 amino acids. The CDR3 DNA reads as TGTGCCAGCAGCCTTTCGAGACAGGCGTACGAGCAGTACTTC. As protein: CASSLSRQAYEQYF.

The DNA for the CDR3 is TGTGCCAGCAGCCGAGGGACTAGCGGGCTCTACAATGAGCAGTTCTTC. Protein: CASSRGTSGLYNEQFF. The chain couples TRBV5-4 to TRBJ2-1; 12 nucleotides align to TRBD2. V gave up 4 bases and J gave up 3 bases; unmatched junction bases: 5. The CDR3 has 16 amino acids. Germline lookup yields CDR1 SGHNT and CDR2 YYREEE (reference sequence).

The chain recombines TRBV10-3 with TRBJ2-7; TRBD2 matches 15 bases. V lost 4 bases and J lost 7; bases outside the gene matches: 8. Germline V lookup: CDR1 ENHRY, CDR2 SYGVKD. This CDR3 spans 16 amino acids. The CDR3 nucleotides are TGTGCCATCAGTGCCCTAGGGGGACTAGCGGGAGGAGAGCAGTACTTC. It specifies CAISALGGLAGGEQYF.

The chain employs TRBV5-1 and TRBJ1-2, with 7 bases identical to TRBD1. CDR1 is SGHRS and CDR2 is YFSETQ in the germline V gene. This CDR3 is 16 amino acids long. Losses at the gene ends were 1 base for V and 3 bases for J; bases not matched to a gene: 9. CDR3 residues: CASSLKLQGQDYGYTF. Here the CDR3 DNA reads TGCGCCAGCAGCTTGAAATTACAGGGGCAGGACTATGGCTACACCTTC.

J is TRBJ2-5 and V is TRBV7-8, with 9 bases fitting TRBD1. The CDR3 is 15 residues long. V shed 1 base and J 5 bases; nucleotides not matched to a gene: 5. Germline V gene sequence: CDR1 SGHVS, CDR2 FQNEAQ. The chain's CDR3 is CASSLDTGGWETQYF. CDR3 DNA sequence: TGTGCCAGCAGCTTAGATACAGGGGGCTGGGAGACCCAGTACTTC.

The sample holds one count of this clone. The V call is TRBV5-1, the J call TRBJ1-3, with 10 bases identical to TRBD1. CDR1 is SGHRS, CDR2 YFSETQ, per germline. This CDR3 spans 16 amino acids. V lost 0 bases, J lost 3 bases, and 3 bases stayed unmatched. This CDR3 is CASSLAGQGIGNTIYF. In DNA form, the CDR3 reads TGCGCCAGCAGCTTGGCGGGACAGGGGATTGGAAACACCATATATTTT.

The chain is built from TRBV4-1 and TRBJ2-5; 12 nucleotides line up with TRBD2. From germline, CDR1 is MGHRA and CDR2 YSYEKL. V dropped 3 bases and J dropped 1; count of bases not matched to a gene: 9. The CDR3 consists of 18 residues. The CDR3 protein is CASSHQGRTSGAQETQYF. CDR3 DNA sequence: TGCGCCAGCAGCCACCAGGGGAGGACTAGCGGGGCCCAAGAGACCCAGTACTTC.

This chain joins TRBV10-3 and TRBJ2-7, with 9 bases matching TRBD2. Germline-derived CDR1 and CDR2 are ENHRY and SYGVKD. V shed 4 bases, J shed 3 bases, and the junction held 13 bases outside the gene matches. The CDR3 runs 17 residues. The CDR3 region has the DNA TGTGCCATCAGTGGGACTAGCGCTAGCACCCTACTCTACGAGCAGTACTTC. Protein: CAISGTSASTLLYEQYF.

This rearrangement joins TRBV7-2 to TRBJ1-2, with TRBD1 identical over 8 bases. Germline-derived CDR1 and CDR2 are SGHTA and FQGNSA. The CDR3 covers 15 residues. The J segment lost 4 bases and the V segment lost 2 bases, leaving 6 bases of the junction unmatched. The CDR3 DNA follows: TGTGCCAGCAGCTTACCTGGACAGGGCGGCTATGGCTACACCTTC. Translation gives CASSLPGQGGYGYTF.

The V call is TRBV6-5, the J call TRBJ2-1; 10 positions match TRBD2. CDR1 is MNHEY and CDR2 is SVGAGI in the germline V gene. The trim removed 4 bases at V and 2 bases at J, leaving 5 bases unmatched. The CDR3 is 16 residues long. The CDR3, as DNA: TGTGCCAGCAGTTTAACCGGACTAGCGGCCTACAATGAGCAGTTCTTC. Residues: CASSLTGLAAYNEQFF.

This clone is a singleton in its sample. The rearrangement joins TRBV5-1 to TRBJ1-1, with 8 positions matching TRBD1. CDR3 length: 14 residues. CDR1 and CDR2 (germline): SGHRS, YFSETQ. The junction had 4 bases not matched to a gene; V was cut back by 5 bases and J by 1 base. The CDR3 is CASRPGQENTEAFF. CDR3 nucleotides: TGCGCCAGCAGACCGGGACAGGAGAACACTGAAGCTTTCTTT.

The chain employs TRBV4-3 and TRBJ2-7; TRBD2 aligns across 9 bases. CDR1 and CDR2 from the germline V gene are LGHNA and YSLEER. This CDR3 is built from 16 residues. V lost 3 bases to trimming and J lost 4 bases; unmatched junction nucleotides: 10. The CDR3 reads CASSQMSRGGRYEQYF. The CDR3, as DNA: TGCGCCAGCAGCCAGATGTCGCGGGGGGGCCGATACGAGCAGTACTTC.

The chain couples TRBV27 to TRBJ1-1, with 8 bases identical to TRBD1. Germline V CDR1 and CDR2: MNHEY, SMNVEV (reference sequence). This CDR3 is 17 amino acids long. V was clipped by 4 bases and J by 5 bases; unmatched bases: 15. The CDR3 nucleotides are TGTGCCAGCAGTTCCTCCCCTCCCGACAGGGGATTTACTGAAGCTTTCTTT. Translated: CASSSSPPDRGFTEAFF.

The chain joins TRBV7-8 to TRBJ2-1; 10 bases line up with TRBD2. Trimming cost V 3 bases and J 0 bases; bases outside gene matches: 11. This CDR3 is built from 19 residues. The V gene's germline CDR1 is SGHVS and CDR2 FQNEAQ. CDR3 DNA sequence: TGTGCCAGCAGCTTCGGGCTAGCGGGGGTCCAGAGCTCCTACAATGAGCAGTTCTTC. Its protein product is CASSFGLAGVQSSYNEQFF. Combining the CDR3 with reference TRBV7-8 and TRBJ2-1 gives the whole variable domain GAGVSQSPRYKVAKRGQDVALRCDPISGHVSLFWYQQALGQGPEFLTYFQNEAQLDKSGLPSDRFFAERPEGSVSTLKIQRTQQEDSAVYLCASSFGLAGVQSSYNEQFFGPGTRLTVL.

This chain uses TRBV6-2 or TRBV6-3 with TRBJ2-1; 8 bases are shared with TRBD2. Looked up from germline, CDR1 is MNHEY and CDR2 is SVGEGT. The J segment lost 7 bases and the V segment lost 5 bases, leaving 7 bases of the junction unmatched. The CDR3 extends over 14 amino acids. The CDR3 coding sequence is TGTGCCAGCAGTGTCGGGGGGGCCAGGAATGAGCAGTTCTTC. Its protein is CASSVGGARNEQFF.

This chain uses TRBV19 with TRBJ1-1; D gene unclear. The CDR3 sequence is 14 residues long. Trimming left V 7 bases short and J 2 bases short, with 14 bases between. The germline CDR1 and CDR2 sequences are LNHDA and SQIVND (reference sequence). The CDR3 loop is CASKKLSSNTEAFF. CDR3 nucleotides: TGTGCCAGTAAGAAACTATCATCCAACACTGAAGCTTTCTTT. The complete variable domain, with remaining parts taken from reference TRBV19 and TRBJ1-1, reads DGGITQSPKYLFRKEGQNVTLSCEQNLNHDAMYWYRQDPGQGLRLIYYSQIVNDFQKGDIAEGYSVSREKKESFPLTVTSAQKNPTAFYLCASKKLSSNTEAFFGQGTRLTVV.

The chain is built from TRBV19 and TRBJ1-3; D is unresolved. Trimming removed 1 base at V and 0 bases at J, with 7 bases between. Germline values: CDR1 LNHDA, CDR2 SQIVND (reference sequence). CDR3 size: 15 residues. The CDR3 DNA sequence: TGTGCCAGTAGTATAGCTTGGCACTCTGGAAACACCATATATTTT. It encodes CASSIAWHSGNTIYF. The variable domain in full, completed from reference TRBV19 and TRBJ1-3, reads DGGITQSPKYLFRKEGQNVTLSCEQNLNHDAMYWYRQDPGQGLRLIYYSQIVNDFQKGDIAEGYSVSREKKESFPLTVTSAQKNPTAFYLCASSIAWHSGNTIYFGEGSWLTVV.

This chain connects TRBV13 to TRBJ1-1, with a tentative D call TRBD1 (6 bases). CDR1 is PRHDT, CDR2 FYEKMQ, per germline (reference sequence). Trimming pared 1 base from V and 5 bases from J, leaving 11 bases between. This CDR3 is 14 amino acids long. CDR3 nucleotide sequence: TGTGCCAGCAGCTTAGCAGGGGCCGGGACTGAAGCTTTCTTT. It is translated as CASSLAGAGTEAFF. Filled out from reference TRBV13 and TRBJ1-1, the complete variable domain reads AAGVIQSPRHLIKEKRETATLKCYPIPRHDTVYWYQQGPGQDPQFLISFYEKMQSDKGSIPDRFSAQQFSDYHSELNMSSLELGDSALYFCASSLAGAGTEAFFGQGTRLTVV.

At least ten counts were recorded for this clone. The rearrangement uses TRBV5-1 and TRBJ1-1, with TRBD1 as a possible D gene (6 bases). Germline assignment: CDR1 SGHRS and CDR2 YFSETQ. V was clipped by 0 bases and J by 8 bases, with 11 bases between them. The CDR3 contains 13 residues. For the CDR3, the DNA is TGCGCCAGCAGCTTGGCCCGGACAGCCGAAGCTTTCTTT. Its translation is CASSLARTAEAFF.

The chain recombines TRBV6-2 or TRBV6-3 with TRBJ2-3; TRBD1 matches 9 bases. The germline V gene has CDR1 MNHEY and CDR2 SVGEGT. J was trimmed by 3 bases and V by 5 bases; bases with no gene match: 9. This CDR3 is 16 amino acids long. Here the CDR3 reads CASSQHPGQGTDTQYF. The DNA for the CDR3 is TGTGCCAGCAGTCAACATCCGGGACAGGGTACAGATACGCAGTATTTT.

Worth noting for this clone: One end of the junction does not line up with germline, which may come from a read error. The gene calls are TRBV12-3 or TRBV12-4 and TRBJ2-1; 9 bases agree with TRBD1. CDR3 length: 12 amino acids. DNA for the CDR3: TGTGCCAGCAGTTTTGAGACAGGGGGTAGGGTCTTC. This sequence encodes CASSFETGGRVF.

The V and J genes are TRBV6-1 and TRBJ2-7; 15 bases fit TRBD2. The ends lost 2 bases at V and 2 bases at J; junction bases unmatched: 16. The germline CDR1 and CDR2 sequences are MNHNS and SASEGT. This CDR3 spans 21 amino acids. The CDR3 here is CASSERGIGLAGGLKTYEQYF. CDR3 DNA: TGTGCCAGCAGTGAAAGGGGAATCGGACTAGCGGGGGGGCTTAAGACCTACGAGCAGTACTTC.

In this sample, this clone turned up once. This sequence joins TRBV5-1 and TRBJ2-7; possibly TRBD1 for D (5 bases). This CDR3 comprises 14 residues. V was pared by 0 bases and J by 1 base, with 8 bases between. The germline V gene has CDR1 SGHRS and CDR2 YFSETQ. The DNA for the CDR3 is TGCGCCAGCAGCTTGGAGGCAGGGTCCTACGAGCAGTACTTC. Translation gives CASSLEAGSYEQYF.

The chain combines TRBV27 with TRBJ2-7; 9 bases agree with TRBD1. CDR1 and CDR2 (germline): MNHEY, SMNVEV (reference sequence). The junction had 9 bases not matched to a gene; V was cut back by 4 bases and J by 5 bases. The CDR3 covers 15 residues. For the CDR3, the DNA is TGTGCCAGCAGTTCAGCCGACAGGGGGGGACACGAGCAGTACTTC. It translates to CASSSADRGGHEQYF.

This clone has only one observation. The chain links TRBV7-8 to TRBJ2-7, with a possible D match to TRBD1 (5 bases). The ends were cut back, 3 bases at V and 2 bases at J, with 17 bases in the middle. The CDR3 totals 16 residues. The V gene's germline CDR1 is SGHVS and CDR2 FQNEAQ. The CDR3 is CASSLAGQFDAYEQYF. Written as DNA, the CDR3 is TGTGCCAGCAGCTTGGCAGGGCAATTCGATGCCTACGAGCAGTACTTC. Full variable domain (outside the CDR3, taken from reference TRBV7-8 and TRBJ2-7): GAGVSQSPRYKVAKRGQDVALRCDPISGHVSLFWYQQALGQGPEFLTYFQNEAQLDKSGLPSDRFFAERPEGSVSTLKIQRTQQEDSAVYLCASSLAGQFDAYEQYFGPGTRLTVT.

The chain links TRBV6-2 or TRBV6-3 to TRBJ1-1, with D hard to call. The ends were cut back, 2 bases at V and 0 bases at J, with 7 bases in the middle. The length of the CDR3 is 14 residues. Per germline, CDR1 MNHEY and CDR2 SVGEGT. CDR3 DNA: TGTGCCAGCAGTTACGTGGGCATGAACACTGAAGCTTTCTTT. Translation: CASSYVGMNTEAFF.

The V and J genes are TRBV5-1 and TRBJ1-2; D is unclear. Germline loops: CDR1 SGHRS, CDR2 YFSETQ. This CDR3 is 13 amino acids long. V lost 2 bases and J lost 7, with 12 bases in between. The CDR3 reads CASSFNGGSGYTF. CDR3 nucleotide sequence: TGCGCCAGCAGCTTTAATGGAGGGTCTGGCTACACCTTC.